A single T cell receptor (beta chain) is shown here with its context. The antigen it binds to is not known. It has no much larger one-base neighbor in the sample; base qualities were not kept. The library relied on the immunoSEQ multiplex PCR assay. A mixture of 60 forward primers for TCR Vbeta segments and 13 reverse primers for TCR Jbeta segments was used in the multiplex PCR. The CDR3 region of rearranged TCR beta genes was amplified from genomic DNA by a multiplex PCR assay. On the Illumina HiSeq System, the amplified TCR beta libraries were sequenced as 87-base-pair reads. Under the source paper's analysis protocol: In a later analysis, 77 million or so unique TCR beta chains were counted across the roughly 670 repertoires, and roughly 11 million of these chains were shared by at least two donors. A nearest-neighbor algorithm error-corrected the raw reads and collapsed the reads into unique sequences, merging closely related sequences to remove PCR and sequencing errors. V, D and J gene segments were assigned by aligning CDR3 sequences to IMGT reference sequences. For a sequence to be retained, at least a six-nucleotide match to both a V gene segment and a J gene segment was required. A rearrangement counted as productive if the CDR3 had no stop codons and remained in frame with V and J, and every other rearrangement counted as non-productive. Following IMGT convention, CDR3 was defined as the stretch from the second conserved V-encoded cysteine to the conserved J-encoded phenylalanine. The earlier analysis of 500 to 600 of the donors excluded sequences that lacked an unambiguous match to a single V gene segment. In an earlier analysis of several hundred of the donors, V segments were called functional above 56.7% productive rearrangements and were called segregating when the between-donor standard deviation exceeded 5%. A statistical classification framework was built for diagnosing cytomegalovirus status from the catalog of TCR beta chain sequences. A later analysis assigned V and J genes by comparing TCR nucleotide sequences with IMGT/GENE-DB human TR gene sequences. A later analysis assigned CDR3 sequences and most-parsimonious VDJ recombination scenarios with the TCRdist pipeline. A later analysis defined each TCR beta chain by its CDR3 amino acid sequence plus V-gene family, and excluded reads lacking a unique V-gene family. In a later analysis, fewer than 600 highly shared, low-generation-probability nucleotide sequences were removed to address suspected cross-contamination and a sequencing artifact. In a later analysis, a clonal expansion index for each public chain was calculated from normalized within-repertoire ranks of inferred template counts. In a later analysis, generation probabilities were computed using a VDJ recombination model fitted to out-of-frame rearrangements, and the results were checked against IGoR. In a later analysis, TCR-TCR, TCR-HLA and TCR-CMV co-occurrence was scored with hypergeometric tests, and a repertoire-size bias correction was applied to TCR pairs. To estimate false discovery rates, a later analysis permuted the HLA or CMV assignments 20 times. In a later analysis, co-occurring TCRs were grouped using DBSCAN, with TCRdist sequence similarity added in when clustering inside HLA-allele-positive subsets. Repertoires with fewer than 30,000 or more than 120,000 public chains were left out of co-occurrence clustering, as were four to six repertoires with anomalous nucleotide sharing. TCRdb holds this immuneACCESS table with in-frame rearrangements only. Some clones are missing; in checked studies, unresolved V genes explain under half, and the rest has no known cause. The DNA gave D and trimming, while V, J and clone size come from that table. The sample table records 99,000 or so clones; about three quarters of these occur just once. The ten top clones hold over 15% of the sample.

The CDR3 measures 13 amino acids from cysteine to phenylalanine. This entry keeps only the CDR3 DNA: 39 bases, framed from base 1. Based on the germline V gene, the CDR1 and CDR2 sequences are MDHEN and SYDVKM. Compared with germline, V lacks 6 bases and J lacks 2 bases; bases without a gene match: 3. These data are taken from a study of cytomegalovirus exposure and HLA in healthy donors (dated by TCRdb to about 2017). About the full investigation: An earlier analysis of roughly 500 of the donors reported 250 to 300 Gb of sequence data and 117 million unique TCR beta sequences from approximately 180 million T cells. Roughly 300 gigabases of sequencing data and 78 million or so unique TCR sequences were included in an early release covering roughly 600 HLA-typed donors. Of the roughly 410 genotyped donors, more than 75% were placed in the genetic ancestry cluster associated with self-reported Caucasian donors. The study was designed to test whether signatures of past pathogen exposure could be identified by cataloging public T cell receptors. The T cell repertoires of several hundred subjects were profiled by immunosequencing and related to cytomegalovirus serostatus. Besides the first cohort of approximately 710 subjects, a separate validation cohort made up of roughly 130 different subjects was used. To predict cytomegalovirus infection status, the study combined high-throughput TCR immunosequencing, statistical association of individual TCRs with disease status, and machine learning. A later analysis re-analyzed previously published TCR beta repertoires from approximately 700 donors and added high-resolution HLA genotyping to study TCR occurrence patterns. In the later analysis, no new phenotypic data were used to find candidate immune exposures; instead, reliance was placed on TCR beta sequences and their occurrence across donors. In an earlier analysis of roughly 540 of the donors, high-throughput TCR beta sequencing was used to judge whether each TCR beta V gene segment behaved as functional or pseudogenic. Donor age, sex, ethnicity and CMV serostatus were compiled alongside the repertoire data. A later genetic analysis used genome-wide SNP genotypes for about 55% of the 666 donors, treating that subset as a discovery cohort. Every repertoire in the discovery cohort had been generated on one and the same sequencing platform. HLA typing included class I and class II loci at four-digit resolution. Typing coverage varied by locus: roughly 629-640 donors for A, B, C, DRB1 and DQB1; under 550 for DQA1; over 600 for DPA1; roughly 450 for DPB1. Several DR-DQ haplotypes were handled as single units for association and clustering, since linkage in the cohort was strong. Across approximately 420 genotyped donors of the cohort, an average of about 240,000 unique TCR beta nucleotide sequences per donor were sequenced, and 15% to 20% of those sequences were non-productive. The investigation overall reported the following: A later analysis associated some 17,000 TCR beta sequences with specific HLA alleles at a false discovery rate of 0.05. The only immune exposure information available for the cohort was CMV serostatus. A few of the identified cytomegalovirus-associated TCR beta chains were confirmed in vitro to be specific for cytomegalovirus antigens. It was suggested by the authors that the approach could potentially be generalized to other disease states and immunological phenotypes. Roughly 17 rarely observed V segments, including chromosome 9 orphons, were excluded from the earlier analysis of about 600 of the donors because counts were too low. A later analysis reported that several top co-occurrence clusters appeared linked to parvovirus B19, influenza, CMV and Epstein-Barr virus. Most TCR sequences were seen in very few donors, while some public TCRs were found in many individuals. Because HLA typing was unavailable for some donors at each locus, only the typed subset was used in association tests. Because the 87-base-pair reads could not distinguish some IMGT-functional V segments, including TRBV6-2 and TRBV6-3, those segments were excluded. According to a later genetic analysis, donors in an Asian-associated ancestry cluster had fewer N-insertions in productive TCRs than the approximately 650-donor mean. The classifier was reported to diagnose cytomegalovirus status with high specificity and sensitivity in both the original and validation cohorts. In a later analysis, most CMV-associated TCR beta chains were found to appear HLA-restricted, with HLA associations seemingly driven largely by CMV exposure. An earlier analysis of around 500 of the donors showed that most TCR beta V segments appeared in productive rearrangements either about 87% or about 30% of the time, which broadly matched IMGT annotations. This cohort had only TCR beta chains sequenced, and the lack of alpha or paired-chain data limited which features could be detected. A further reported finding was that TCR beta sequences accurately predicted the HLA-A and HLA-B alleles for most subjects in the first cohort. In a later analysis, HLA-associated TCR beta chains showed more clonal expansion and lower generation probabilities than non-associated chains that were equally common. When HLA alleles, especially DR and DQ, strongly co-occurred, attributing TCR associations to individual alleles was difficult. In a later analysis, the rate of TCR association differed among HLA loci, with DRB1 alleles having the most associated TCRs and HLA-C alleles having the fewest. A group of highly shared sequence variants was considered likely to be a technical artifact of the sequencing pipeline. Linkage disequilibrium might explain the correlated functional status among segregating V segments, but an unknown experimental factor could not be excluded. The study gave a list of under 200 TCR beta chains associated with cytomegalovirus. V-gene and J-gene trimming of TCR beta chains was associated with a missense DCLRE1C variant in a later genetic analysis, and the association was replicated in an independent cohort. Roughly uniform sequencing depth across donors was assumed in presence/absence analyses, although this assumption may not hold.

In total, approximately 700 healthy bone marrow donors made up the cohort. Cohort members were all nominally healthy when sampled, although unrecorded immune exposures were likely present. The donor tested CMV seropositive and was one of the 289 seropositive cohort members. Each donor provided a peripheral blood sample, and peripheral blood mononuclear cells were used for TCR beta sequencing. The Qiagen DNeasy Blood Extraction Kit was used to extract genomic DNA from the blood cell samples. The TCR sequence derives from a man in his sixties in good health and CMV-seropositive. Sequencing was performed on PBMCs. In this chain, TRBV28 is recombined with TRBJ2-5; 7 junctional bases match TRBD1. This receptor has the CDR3 CASSLQGQETQYF. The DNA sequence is TGTGCCAGCAGCTTACAGGGGCAAGAGACCCAGTACTTC.